This TCR beta chain appears in the sequencing data of a study of blood T cells in healthy people across ages. CDR3 length: 14 amino acids. The germline CDR1 and CDR2 sequences are DFQATT and SNEGSKA (reference sequence). J gave up 7 bases and V 6 bases, and 8 bases lay outside the gene matches. Sample-barcoded 5' priming and a J-beta primer mix drove a second PCR of about 6 to 12 cycles. TCRdb analysed the 5' RACE reads with MiXCR anew, one entry per CDR3 protein. Of hundreds of thousands of distinct CDR3 sequences listed, over 45% were seen once; the top ten hold approximately 21%. This sequence originates from a young man in good health. The rearrangement uses TRBV20-1 and TRBJ2-1; 11 bases map to TRBD1. The source material was blood. The CDR3, as DNA: TGCAGTGCGACAGGACAGGGGGCTAAGAATGAGCAGTTCTTC. Translated: CSATGQGAKNEQFF.